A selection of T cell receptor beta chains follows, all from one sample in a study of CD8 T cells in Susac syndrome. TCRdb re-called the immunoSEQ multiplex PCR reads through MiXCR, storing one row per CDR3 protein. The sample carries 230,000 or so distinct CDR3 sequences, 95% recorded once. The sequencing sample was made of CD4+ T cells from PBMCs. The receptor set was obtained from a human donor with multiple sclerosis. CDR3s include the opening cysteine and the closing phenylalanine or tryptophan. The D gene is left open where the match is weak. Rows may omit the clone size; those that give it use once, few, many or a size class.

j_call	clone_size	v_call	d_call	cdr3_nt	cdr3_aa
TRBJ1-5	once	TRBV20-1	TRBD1	TGCAGTGCTAGAGACAGGAGGGGGCAAGGGTATCAGCCCCAGCATTTT	CSARDRRGQGYQPQHF
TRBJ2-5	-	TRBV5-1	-	TGCGCCAGCAGCTTCAATGACGGGCGCCAGGAGACCCAGTACTTC	CASSFNDGRQETQYF
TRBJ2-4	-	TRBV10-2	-	TGCGCCAGCAGCCCAGAGGTAGCGAGGCGGGGGTACTTC	CASSPEVARRGYF
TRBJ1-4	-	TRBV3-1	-	TGTGCCAGCACCGATGGGCCTAATGAAAAACTGTTTTTT	CASTDGPNEKLFF
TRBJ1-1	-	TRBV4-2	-	TGTGCCAGCAGCCAAGATCCCAGAGGGAACACTGAAGCTTTCTTT	CASSQDPRGNTEAFF
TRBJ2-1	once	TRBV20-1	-	TGCAGTGCTAGCCCGACCTTGAGCTCCTACAATGAGCAGTTCTTC	CSASPTLSSYNEQFF
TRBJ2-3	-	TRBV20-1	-	TGCAGTGCTAGAGATCTCAGACCGACCAGGGTTACGCAGTATTTT	CSARDLRPTRVTQYF
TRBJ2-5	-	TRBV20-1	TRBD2	TGCAGTGCTAGGAGCCCGGCGGGAGGGCAAGAGACCCAGTACTTC	CSARSPAGGQETQYF
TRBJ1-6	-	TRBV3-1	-	TGTGCCAGCAGCGGGAGGGGAACCGGGTCGTCACCCCTCCACTTT	CASSGRGTGSSPLHF
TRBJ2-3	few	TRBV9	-	TGTGCCAGCAGCGTACGCCTAGCGCCAGATACGCAGTATTTT	CASSVRLAPDTQYF
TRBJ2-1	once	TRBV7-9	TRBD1	TGTGCCAGCAGCTTAGTTGGGACAGGGGCTCACTACAATGAGCAGTTCTTC	CASSLVGTGAHYNEQFF
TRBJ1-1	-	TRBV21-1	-	TGTGCCAGCAGCACTCGACCTCGGGAGGGCACTGAAGCTTTCTTT	CASSTRPREGTEAFF
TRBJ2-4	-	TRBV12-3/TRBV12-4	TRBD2	TGTGCCAGCAGCCGAAGGACTAGCGGGAAAGGTATAGACATTCAGTACTTC	CASSRRTSGKGIDIQYF
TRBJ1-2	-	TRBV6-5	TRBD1	TGTGCCAGCAGCCGAGGACAGGGGAAAGGCTACACCTTC	CASSRGQGKGYTF
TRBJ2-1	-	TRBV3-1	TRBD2	TGTGCCAGCAGCCAAGAACCTAGCGGTTACAATGAGCAGTTCTTC	CASSQEPSGYNEQFF
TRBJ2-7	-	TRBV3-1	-	TGTGCCAGCAGCCAAGATGGTCGACTCCGCCTCAACTACGAGCAGTACTTC	CASSQDGRLRLNYEQYF
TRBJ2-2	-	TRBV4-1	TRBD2	TGCGCCAGCAGGGGGACTAGCAGAAACACCGGGGAGCTGTTTTTT	CASRGTSRNTGELFF
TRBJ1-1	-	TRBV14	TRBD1	TGTGCCAGCAGCACCCTACAGGGGTTGTCTGAAGCTTTCTTT	CASSTLQGLSEAFF
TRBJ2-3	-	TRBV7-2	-	TGTGCCAGCAGCTTAGGCGGGTTAGGGGGCACAGATACGCAGTATTTT	CASSLGGLGGTDTQYF
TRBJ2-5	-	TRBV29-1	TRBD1	TGCAGCGTCTCAGGGGGCAGGGAGGTGGCCCAGTACTTC	CSVSGGREVAQYF
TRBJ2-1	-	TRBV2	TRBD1	TGTGCCAGCAGTACTACAGGGGGCTCCTACAATGAGCAGTTCTTC	CASSTTGGSYNEQFF
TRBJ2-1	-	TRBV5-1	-	TGCGCCAGCAGCTTAAAGGGGAGGTCCAATGAGCAGTTCTTC	CASSLKGRSNEQFF
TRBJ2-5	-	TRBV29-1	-	TGCAGCGCGAGCGCTAAACAGGGACCCCGGGAGACCCAGTACTTC	CSASAKQGPRETQYF
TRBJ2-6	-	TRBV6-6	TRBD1	TGTGCCAGCAGCTTCAGACAGGGCTCTGGGGCCAACGTCCTGACTTTC	CASSFRQGSGANVLTF
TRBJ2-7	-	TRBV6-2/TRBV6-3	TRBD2	TGTGCCAGCACCCAATTGGGACTAGTTGGAAACGAGCAGTACTTC	CASTQLGLVGNEQYF
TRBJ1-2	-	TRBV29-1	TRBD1	TGCAGCGTAGATTCACAGGGGGCGTTAAGCCTTGGCTACACCTTC	CSVDSQGALSLGYTF
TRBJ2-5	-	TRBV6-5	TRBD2	TGTGCCAGCAGTCCATACCGGGGGGGCCGAGACACACTTTTC	CASSPYRGGRDTLF
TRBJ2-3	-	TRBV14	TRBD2	TGTGCCAGCAGCCAAGCGGGGAGGGGACTCGAAGGCACAGATACGCAGTATTTT	CASSQAGRGLEGTDTQYF
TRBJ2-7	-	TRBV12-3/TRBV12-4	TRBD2	TGTGCCAGCAGTGCGGGACTAGCCACCTACGAGCAGTACTTC	CASSAGLATYEQYF
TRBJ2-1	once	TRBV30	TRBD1	TGTGCCTGGACCCCTTGGACAGGGGACGGGAATGAGCAGTTCTTC	CAWTPWTGDGNEQFF
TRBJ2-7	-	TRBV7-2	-	TGTGCCAGCAGCTGGAGTGCTGGGGCCTACGAGCAGTACTTC	CASSWSAGAYEQYF
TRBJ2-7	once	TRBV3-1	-	TGTGCCAGCAGCCACCCAAACCCGGGCAGCGAGCAGTACTTC	CASSHPNPGSEQYF
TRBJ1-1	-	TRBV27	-	TGTGCCAGCAGTCTCTCCAGCGCCATGAACACTGAAGCTTTCTTT	CASSLSSAMNTEAFF
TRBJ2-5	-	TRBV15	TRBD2	TGTGCCACCAGCAGAGACGGCGGGAGGGCACAAGAGACCCAGTACTTC	CATSRDGGRAQETQYF
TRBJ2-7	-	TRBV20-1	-	TGCAGTGCTAGACAGCCGGGACGCTACGAGCAGTACTTC	CSARQPGRYEQYF
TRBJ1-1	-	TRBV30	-	TGTGCCTGGATGAGGAGGGACACTGAAGCTTTCTTT	CAWMRRDTEAFF
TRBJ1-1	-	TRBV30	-	TGTGCCACAACACCCGATACAGTACGCACTGAAGCTTTCTTT	CATTPDTVRTEAFF
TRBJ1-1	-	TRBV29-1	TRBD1	TGCAGCGTTGCCCGACAGGGCAGGGACACTGAAGCTTTCTTT	CSVARQGRDTEAFF
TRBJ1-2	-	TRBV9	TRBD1	TGTGCCAGCAGTAGGGACAGGGGGAGATATGACTATGGCTACACCTTC	CASSRDRGRYDYGYTF
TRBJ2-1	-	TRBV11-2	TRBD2	TGTGCCAGCAGCGACCAGCGGGAGGGCCTCTATGAGCAGTTCTTC	CASSDQREGLYEQFF
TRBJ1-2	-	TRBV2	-	TGTGCCAGCCTTCTACACTCCAACTATGGCTACACCTTC	CASLLHSNYGYTF
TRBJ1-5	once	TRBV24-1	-	TGTGCCACCAGTTCCGGGGGCCGAGGTCAGCCCCAGCATTTT	CATSSGGRGQPQHF
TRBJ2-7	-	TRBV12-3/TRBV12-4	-	TGTGCCAGCAGTCGTGATATAGTGTCCTACGAGCAGTACTTC	CASSRDIVSYEQYF
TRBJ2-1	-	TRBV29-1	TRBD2	TGCAGCGTTGAAAAGCGGGGGAGCTACAATGAGCAGTTCTTC	CSVEKRGSYNEQFF
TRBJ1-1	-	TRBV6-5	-	TGTGCCAGCACCACAACCCTAAACACTGAAGCTTTCTTT	CASTTTLNTEAFF
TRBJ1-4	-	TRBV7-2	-	TGTGCCAGCAGCTTTGTGGGCGGCTCAAATGAAAAACTGTTTTTT	CASSFVGGSNEKLFF
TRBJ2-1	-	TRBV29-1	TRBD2	TGCAGCGTTGGAGGGAGGGTTTCTAATGAGCAGTTCTTC	CSVGGRVSNEQFF
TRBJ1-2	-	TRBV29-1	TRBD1	TGCAGCGCCCGCATTAGGCGAGGGGGCGGAAGCTATGGCTACACCTTC	CSARIRRGGGSYGYTF
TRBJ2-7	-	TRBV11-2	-	TGTGCCAGCAGCTTAGTCATGGGGGGCGGGTACGAGCAGTACTTC	CASSLVMGGGYEQYF